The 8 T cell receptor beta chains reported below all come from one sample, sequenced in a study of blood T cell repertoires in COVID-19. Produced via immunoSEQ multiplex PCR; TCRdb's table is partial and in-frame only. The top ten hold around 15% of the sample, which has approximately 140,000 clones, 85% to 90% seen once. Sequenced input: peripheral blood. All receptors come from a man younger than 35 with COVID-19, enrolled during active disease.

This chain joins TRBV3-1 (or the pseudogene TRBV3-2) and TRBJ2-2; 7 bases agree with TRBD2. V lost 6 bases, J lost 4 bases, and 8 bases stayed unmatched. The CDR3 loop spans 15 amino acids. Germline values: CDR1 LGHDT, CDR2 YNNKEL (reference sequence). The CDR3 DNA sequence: TGTGCCAGCAGACCCTTTAGCGGGCGCACCGGGGAGCTGTTTTTT. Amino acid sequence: CASRPFSGRTGELFF.

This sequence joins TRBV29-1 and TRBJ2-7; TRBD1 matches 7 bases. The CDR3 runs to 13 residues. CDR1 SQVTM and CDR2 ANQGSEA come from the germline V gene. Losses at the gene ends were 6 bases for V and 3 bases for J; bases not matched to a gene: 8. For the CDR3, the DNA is TGCAGCGTCCTGACAGGGTCGAACTACGAGCAGTACTTC. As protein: CSVLTGSNYEQYF.

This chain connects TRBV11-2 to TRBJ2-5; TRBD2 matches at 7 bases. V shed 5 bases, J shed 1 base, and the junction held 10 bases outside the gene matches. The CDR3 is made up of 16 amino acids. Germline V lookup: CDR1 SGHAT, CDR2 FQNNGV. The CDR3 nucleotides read TGTGCCAGCAGCGCTTTTGCGGGGGTACCCCAAGAGACCCAGTACTTC. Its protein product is CASSAFAGVPQETQYF. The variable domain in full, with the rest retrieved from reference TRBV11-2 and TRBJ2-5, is EAGVAQSPRYKIIEKRQSVAFWCNPISGHATLYWYQQILGQGPKLLIQFQNNGVVDDSQLPKDRFSAERLKGVDSTLKIQPAKLEDSAVYLCASSAFAGVPQETQYFGPGTRLLVL.

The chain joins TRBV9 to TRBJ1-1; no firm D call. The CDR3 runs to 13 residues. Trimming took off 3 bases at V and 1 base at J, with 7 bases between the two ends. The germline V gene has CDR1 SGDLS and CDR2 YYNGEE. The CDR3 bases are TGTGCCAGCAGCGGTTCATCGAACACTGAAGCTTTCTTT. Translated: CASSGSSNTEAFF.

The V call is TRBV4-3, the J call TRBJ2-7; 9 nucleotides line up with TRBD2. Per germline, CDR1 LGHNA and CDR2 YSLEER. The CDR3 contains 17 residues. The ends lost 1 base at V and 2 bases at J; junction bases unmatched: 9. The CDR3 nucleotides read TGCGCCAGCAGCCAAGCCCTCACTAGCGGGCGGACCTACGAGCAGTACTTC. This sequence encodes CASSQALTSGRTYEQYF.

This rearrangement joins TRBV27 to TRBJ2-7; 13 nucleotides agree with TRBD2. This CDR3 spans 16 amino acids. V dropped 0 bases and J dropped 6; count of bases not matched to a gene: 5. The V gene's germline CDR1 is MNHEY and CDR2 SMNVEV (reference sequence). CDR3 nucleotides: TGTGCCAGCAGTTTATCGTGGGGACTAGCGGGGCTCGAGCAGTACTTC. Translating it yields CASSLSWGLAGLEQYF.

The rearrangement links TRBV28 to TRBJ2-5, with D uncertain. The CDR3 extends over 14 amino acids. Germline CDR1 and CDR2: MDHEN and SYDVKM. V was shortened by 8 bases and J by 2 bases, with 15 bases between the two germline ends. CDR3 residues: CASQFESVQETQYF. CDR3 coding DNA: TGTGCCAGCCAGTTTGAGAGCGTACAAGAGACCCAGTACTTC.

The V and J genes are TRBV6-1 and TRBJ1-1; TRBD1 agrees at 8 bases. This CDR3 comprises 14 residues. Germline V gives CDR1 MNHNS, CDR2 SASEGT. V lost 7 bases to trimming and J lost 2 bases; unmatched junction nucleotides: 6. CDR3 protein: CASNKGQDNTEAFF. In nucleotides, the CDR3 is TGTGCCAGCAACAAGGGACAGGATAACACTGAAGCTTTCTTT.